Following are 27 T cell receptor beta chains from one sample sequenced in a study of monozygotic twins with inflammatory bowel disease. TCRdb reprocessed the 5' RACE reads, with one entry per CDR3 protein and no DNA. The sample includes 200,000 to 250,000 distinct CDR3 sequences. Sequenced material: blood. These receptors were collected from a human donor with ulcerative colitis or Crohn's disease, or a healthy co-twin of an affected twin (not recorded which).

The chain is built from TRBV7-3 and TRBJ2-7; with no DNA, the TCRdb D assignment of TRBD2 cannot be verified. Germline assignment: CDR1 SGHTA and CDR2 FQGTGA. The CDR3 runs to 15 residues. CDR3 in amino acids: CASSSSGGAPYEQYF.

This chain connects TRBV7-6 to TRBJ2-5; the D call from TCRdb, TRBD1, cannot be confirmed without DNA. CDR3 length: 14 amino acids. The germline gives CDR1 SGHVS, CDR2 FNYEAQ. CDR3: CASSLMSPLETQYF.

This chain connects TRBV2 to TRBJ2-2; TCRdb calls TRBD2, which cannot be checked without DNA. In germline, CDR1 is SNHLY, CDR2 FYNNEI. There are 16 residues in the CDR3. CDR3 in amino acids: CASRPSGGRITGELFF.

This chain uses TRBV18 with TRBJ2-7. CDR3 length equals 13 residues. CDR1 and CDR2 (germline): KGHSH, LQKENI. The CDR3 is CASSARNIYEQYF.

The chain recombines TRBV5-1 with TRBJ2-3. The CDR3 is 12 residues long. Germline-derived CDR1 and CDR2 are SGHRS and YFSETQ. This chain's CDR3 is CASSSLTDTQYF.

The V gene is TRBV12-3 or TRBV12-4, the J gene TRBJ1-1; checking the TCRdb D call of TRBD1 is not possible without DNA. The CDR3 sequence is 13 residues long. The CDR3 loop is CASSTQGPTEAFF.

The chain employs TRBV7-9 and TRBJ1-3. The CDR3 has 16 amino acids. Germline V gene sequence: CDR1 SEHNR, CDR2 FQNEAQ (reference sequence). CDR3 amino acids: CASSKDLVLSGNTIYF.

The J gene is TRBJ2-1, the V gene TRBV12-3 or TRBV12-4. CDR3 length: 14 amino acids. CDR3 sequence: CASSFSTRIPEQFF.

This chain links TRBV15 with TRBJ2-1; TCRdb's assignment of TRBD1 cannot be checked, as there is no DNA. Germline V gives CDR1 LNHNV, CDR2 YYDKDF (reference sequence). The length of the CDR3 is 15 residues. CDR3 region: CATSPGGGDVHEQFF.

The V call is TRBV7-6, the J call TRBJ1-1. Per germline, CDR1 SGHVS and CDR2 FNYEAQ. The CDR3 covers 15 residues. The chain's CDR3 is CASSLAARLNTEAFF.

This chain joins TRBV5-6 and TRBJ2-6; the TCRdb call, TRBD1, lacks DNA for checking. The CDR3 has 17 amino acids. Germline CDR1 SGHDT, CDR2 YYEEEE. CDR3 in amino acids: CASRLGTLREGANVLTF.

The chain has TRBV3-1 and TRBJ2-3; with no DNA, the TCRdb D assignment of TRBD1 cannot be verified. The CDR3 has 13 amino acids. Germline V lookup: CDR1 LGHDT, CDR2 YNNKEL (reference sequence). The CDR3 loop is CASSPHGGDTQYF.

The chain combines TRBV5-1 with TRBJ1-2; without DNA, the TCRdb call of TRBD1 cannot be checked. Per the germline V gene, CDR1 is SGHRS and CDR2 is YFSETQ. The CDR3 is 14 amino acids. The CDR3 here is CASSFGTGTNGYTF.

This sequence joins TRBV12-3 or TRBV12-4 and TRBJ1-5; as DNA is missing, the TRBD1 call by TCRdb cannot be tested. This CDR3 contains 14 residues. This CDR3 is CATGTGVGNQPQHF.

The chain uses TRBV9 and TRBJ2-4. The CDR3 covers 14 residues. Germline V lookup: CDR1 SGDLS, CDR2 YYNGEE. Here the CDR3 reads CASSVLTGKNIQYF.

The V call is TRBV20-1, the J call TRBJ1-1. Germline lookup yields CDR1 DFQATT and CDR2 SNEGSKA (reference sequence). This CDR3 is 12 amino acids long. This CDR3 reads CSATFPNTEAFF.

V is TRBV19 and J is TRBJ2-1; the TRBD2 assignment by TCRdb is unverifiable without DNA. The length of the CDR3 is 14 residues. Germline V gene data show CDR1 as LNHDA and CDR2 as SQIVND (reference sequence). This CDR3 is CASSTSGGAGEQFF.

This chain connects TRBV7-2 to TRBJ2-3; there is no DNA to check the TCRdb D call of TRBD2. Germline V gene sequence: CDR1 SGHTA, CDR2 FQGNSA. This CDR3 is 15 amino acids long. The CDR3 region is CASSSTSGAQNTQYF. The entire variable domain, with the rest obtained from reference TRBV7-2 and TRBJ2-3, is as follows: GAGVSQSPSNKVTEKGKDVELRCDPISGHTALYWYRQSLGQGLEFLIYFQGNSAPDKSGLPSDRFSAERTGGSVSTLTIQRTQQEDSAVYLCASSSTSGAQNTQYFGPGTRLTVL.

V and J are TRBV7-8 and TRBJ2-2; the TRBD2 assignment by TCRdb is unverifiable without DNA. Per germline, CDR1 SGHVS and CDR2 FQNEAQ. The CDR3 is 16 residues long. Here the CDR3 reads CASSLSGGRPPGELFF.

The V call is TRBV5-1, the J call TRBJ1-2; the TCRdb call, TRBD1, lacks DNA for checking. The CDR3 is made up of 15 amino acids. CDR1 is SGHRS, CDR2 YFSETQ, per germline. The CDR3 spells CASSFETGGFYGYTF.

The genes are TRBV4-2 and TRBJ2-5; TCRdb names TRBD1, which stays unverified in the absence of DNA. Looked up from germline, CDR1 is LGHNA and CDR2 is YNFKEQ. CDR3 length: 14 residues. The CDR3 protein is CASSRDLRGETQYF.

The V call is TRBV11-2, the J call TRBJ2-3; the D gene TCRdb calls, TRBD2, cannot be checked with no DNA. The CDR3 has 15 amino acids. Germline V gene lookup returns CDR1 SGHAT and CDR2 FQNNGV. Here the CDR3 reads CASSLLAGVVDTQYF.

This rearrangement joins TRBV24-1 to TRBJ2-1. The CDR3 sequence is 14 residues long. Looked up from germline, CDR1 is KGHDR and CDR2 is SFDVKD. The chain's CDR3 is CASSDRVATYEQFF.

The chain couples TRBV19 to TRBJ2-1. The CDR3 extends over 18 amino acids. Looked up from germline, CDR1 is LNHDA and CDR2 is SQIVND (reference sequence). The CDR3 loop reads CASSGVDSTGSSYNEQFF.

CDR3 sequence reads: CSVAESGANVLTF. V gene TRBV29-1 combines with J gene TRBJ2-6. Germline V gene lookup returns CDR1 SQVTM and CDR2 ANQGSEA. The CDR3 runs 13 residues.

The chain has TRBV5-4 and TRBJ2-5. Germline CDR1 is SGHNT and CDR2 is YYREEE (reference sequence). The CDR3 extends over 14 amino acids. The chain's CDR3 is CASSLTVLQETQYF.

The chain has TRBV20-1 and TRBJ1-4; TCRdb outputs TRBD1, but without DNA this stays unchecked. The germline gives CDR1 DFQATT, CDR2 SNEGSKA (reference sequence). This CDR3 contains 15 residues. CDR3 residues: CSARDGGLTNEKLFF.